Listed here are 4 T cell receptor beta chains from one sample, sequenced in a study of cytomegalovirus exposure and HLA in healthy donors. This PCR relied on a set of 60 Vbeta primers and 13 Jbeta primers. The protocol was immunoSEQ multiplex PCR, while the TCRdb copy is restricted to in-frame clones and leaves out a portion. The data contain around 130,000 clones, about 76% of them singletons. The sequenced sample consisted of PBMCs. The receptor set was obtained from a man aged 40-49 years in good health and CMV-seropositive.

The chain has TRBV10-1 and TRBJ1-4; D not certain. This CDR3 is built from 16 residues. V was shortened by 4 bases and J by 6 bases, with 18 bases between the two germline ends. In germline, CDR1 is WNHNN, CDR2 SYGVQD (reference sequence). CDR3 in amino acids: CASSGRSGGDHEKLFF. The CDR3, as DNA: TGCGCCAGCAGTGGAAGAAGCGGAGGCGACCATGAAAAACTGTTTTTT.

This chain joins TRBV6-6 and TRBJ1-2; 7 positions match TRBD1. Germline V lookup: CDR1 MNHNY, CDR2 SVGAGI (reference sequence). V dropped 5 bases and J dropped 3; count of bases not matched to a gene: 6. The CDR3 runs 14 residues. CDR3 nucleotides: TGTGCCAGCAGTCCCGGGACAGCGGACTATGGCTACACCTTC. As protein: CASSPGTADYGYTF.

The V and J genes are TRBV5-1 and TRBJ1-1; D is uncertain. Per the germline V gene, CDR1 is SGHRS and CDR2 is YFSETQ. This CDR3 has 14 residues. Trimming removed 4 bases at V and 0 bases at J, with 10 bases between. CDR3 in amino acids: CASSPVGVNTEAFF. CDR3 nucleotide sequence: TGCGCCAGCAGCCCTGTAGGAGTGAACACTGAAGCTTTCTTT.

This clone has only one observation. This CDR3 reads CAWSPGQGREKLFF. CDR3 DNA: TGTGCCTGGAGTCCGGGACAGGGAAGGGAGAAACTGTTTTTT. The rearrangement uses TRBV30 and TRBJ1-4, with 9 bases lining up with TRBD1. This CDR3 contains 14 residues. Germline V CDR1 and CDR2: GTSNPN, SVGIG (reference sequence). V was pared by 2 bases and J by 11 bases, with 9 bases of the junction left unmatched.